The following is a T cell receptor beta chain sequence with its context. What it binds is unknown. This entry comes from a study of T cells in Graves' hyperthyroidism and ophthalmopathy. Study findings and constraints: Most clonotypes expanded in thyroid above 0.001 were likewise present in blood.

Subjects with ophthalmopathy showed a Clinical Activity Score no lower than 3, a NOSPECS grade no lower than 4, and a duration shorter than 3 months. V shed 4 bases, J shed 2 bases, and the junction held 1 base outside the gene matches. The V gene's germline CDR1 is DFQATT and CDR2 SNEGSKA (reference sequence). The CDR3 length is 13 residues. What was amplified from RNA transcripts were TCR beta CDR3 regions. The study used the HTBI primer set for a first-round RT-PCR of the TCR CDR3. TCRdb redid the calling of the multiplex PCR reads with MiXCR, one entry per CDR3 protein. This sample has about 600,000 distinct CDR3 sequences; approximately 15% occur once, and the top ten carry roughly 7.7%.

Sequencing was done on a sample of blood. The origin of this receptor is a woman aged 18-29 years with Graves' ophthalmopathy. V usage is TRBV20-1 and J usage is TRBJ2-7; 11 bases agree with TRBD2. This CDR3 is CSAKTSGTYEQYF. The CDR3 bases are TGCAGTGCTAAGACTAGCGGGACCTACGAGCAGTACTTC.